Listed below are T cell receptor beta chains from one sample, sequenced in a study of molecular identifiers for immune sequencing clone quantification. Each CDR3 protein gets one entry after TCRdb re-called the PCR reads with MiXCR. The sample has some 320,000 distinct CDR3 sequences, over 20% seen once. The sample consisted of naive CD8+ T cells from blood, with Jurkat cell RNA spiked in. These receptors were collected from a human donor in good health. Some libraries in this study had Jurkat cell RNA spiked in. CDR3s include the opening cysteine and the closing phenylalanine or tryptophan. D genes are given only for firm matches. Clone sizes are given selectively: once, few, many, or a class where the clone is expanded.

>TRBJ2-3|TRBV15|TRBD2|many
TGTGCCACCAGCAGTCCCCTTGTGACTAGCGGGACAGATACGCAGTATTTT
CATSSPLVTSGTDTQYF
>TRBJ2-3|TRBV2|.|many
TGTGCCAGCAGTGACCGATTCGATACGCAGTATTTT
CASSDRFDTQYF
>TRBJ2-5|TRBV12-3/TRBV12-4|.|.
TGTGCCAGCAGTTTAGGCGGGGCAGTTCAAGAGACCCAGTACTTC
CASSLGGAVQETQYF
>TRBJ2-3|TRBV15|TRBD2|many
TGTGCCACCAGCAGAAGGACTAGCGGGAGACCAGATACGCAGTATTTT
CATSRRTSGRPDTQYF
>TRBJ2-6|TRBV29-1|.|many
TGCAGCGTTGCAGGGTCCGGGGCCAACGTCCTGACTTTC
CSVAGSGANVLTF
>TRBJ1-1|TRBV27|.|.
TGTGCCAGCAGTTCCTGGGGGGGGGAAGCTTTCTTT
CASSSWGGEAFF
>TRBJ1-6|TRBV6-1|.|few
TGTGCCAGCAGTGAAACAGGAGACGCATATTCACCCCTCCACTTT
CASSETGDAYSPLHF
>TRBJ2-3|TRBV6-5|TRBD2|.
TGTGCCAGCAGTTACGCAGCGGGGGACGAGGATACGCAGTATTTT
CASSYAAGDEDTQYF
>TRBJ2-4|TRBV7-9|TRBD2|many
TGTGCCAGCAGCTTAGGCGTTTTAGCGGGAGGCGCTCAGTACTTC
CASSLGVLAGGAQYF
>TRBJ2-5|TRBV28|.|many
TGTGCCAGCAGTCTTAGAACGGGGCAAGAGACCCAGTACTTC
CASSLRTGQETQYF
>TRBJ2-5|TRBV6-5|.|.
TGTGCCAGCAGTTACTCGGTGGGTCAAGAGACCCAGTACTTC
CASSYSVGQETQYF
>TRBJ2-5|TRBV3-1|.|.
TGTGCCAGCAGCCAAGGCAGTCAAGAGACCCAGTACTTC
CASSQGSQETQYF
>TRBJ1-1|TRBV19|.|.
TGTGCCAGTAGTATAGATGATGGCTCGGCTGAAGCTTTCTTT
CASSIDDGSAEAFF
>TRBJ1-1|TRBV6-2/TRBV6-3|.|many
TGTGCCAGCACCCCGCAGGCCCACACTGAAGCTTTCTTT
CASTPQAHTEAFF
>TRBJ2-7|TRBV11-2|TRBD1|many
TGTGCCAGCAGCAAGACAGGGGGAAGCGAGCAGTACTTC
CASSKTGGSEQYF
>TRBJ2-3|TRBV30|.|.
TGTGCCTGGAGTCCAGGGCGTGGGACAGATACGCAGTATTTT
CAWSPGRGTDTQYF
>TRBJ2-3|TRBV6-1|.|many
TGTGCCAGCAGTGATATTGTTGCTACGCAGTATTTT
CASSDIVATQYF
>TRBJ1-2|TRBV3-1|.|few
TGTGCCAGCAGCCAAGAGGGGGAATATAACTATGGCTACACCTTC
CASSQEGEYNYGYTF
>TRBJ2-3|TRBV20-1|.|.
TGCAGTGTCCCCCCACTAGGAAATTTGGCAGATACGCAGTATTTT
CSVPPLGNLADTQYF
>TRBJ2-7|TRBV11-2|TRBD1|.
TGTGCCAGCAGCTTAGTCGGGACAGCCGACTACGAGCAGTACTTC
CASSLVGTADYEQYF
>TRBJ2-1|TRBV12-5|.|.
TGTGCTAGTGGTTTCGGCGGGGGCCCTAATGAGCAGTTCTTC
CASGFGGGPNEQFF
>TRBJ2-3|TRBV29-1|.|many
TGCAGCGTTGAAGGTCAACTTCACACAGATACGCAGTATTTT
CSVEGQLHTDTQYF
>TRBJ2-7|TRBV4-3|TRBD1|few
TGCGCCAGCAGCCAAGATGAGTACAGGGGGTCAGAAGAGCAGTACTTC
CASSQDEYRGSEEQYF
>TRBJ2-7|TRBV9|TRBD2|.
TGTGCCAGCAGCGTAGCAAGCGGGGACTACGAGCAGTACTTC
CASSVASGDYEQYF
>TRBJ2-3|TRBV12-3/TRBV12-4|TRBD2|many
TGTGCCAGCAGTTTTGTTGAGCGGGGGATCGCAGATACGCAGTATTTT
CASSFVERGIADTQYF
>TRBJ2-3|TRBV12-3/TRBV12-4|.|many
TGTGCCAGCAGCCCCGAGATCGCGGCTCCCACAGATACGCAGTATTTT
CASSPEIAAPTDTQYF